One and the same sample provided the 5 T cell receptor beta chains below, sequenced in a study of blood T cell repertoires in COVID-19. The repertoire was sequenced with immunoSEQ multiplex PCR; TCRdb's copy has only in-frame clones and lacks some. The profile covers a few hundred thousand clones, with roughly nine tenths appearing a single time and more than 0.95% taken by the ten largest. The sample was peripheral blood. The receptors shown here come from a man aged 40-55 years with acute or convalescent COVID-19.

This rearrangement joins TRBV15 to TRBJ2-3, with D possibly being TRBD1 (5 bases). The germline V gene encodes CDR1 LNHNV and CDR2 YYDKDF (reference sequence). This CDR3 is built from 12 residues. V was cut by 8 bases and J by 1 base, with 7 bases left in between. Here the CDR3 reads CATGQGTDTQYF. The CDR3 DNA is TGTGCCACCGGACAAGGCACAGATACGCAGTATTTT. The whole variable domain, remainder taken from reference TRBV15 and TRBJ2-3, is DAMVIQNPRYQVTQFGKPVTLSCSQTLNHNVMYWYQQKSSQAPKLLFHYYDKDFNNEADTPDNFQSRRPNTSFCFLDIRSPGLGDTAMYLCATGQGTDTQYFGPGTRLTVL.

This clone was picked up one time. This chain connects TRBV27 to TRBJ1-5, with a tentative D call TRBD1 (5 bases). The V gene lost 5 bases and the J gene lost 0 bases, with 11 bases spanning the gap. Germline lookup yields CDR1 MNHEY and CDR2 SMNVEV (reference sequence). The length of the CDR3 is 15 residues. The CDR3 spells CASSVRGISNQPQHF. The CDR3 DNA follows: TGTGCCAGCAGTGTACGGGGGATTAGCAATCAGCCCCAGCATTTT.

The CDR3 loop reads CATQDRQQEKLFF. The CDR3 DNA is TGTGCCACACAGGACCGACAGCAGGAAAAACTGTTTTTT. The gene calls are TRBV10-3 and TRBJ1-4; D possibly corresponds to TRBD1 (5 bases). This CDR3 has 13 residues. Trimming shortened V by 10 bases and J by 8 bases, and 17 bases separated the two germline ends. The germline V gene has CDR1 ENHRY and CDR2 SYGVKD.

The V call is TRBV12-3 or TRBV12-4, the J call TRBJ2-7, with 7 positions matching TRBD1. The CDR3 is made up of 13 amino acids. With V trimmed by 6 bases and J by 5 bases, 7 bases remained unmatched. The CDR3 DNA reads as TGTGCCAGCAGAGGTGGGACAGCTGACGAGCAGTACTTC. It translates to CASRGGTADEQYF.

The chain is built from TRBV6-6 and TRBJ1-1, with 8 nucleotides matching TRBD1. Losses at the gene ends were 6 bases for V and 4 bases for J; bases not matched to a gene: 4. This CDR3 has 13 residues. CDR1 is MNHNY and CDR2 is SVGAGI in the germline V gene (reference sequence). CDR3 region: CASRYTGGTEAFF. The CDR3 coding sequence is TGTGCCAGCAGGTATACAGGGGGCACTGAAGCTTTCTTT.